What follows describes a single TCR beta chain. This may arise from a read error, as a much more abundant clone is one base away. In TCRdb, the 5' RACE reads were re-called with MiXCR into one record per CDR3 protein. The sample yields 60,000 to 65,000 distinct CDR3 sequences, around 13% seen once. CDR3 size: 15 residues. From germline, CDR1 is DFQATT and CDR2 SNEGSKA (reference sequence). This sample was included in a study of early T cells in non-severe SARS-CoV-2 infection. Sequenced sample: whole blood. The chain joins TRBV20-1 to TRBJ1-4; no reliable D call. This TCR was recovered from an adult who was a healthcare worker with PCR-confirmed SARS-CoV-2 infection or an uninfected control (not recorded which). CDR3 loop: CSARAWAGPNEKLIF. The CDR3 nucleotides are TGCAGTGCTAGGGCATGGGCCGGACCTAATGAAAAACTGATTTTT.